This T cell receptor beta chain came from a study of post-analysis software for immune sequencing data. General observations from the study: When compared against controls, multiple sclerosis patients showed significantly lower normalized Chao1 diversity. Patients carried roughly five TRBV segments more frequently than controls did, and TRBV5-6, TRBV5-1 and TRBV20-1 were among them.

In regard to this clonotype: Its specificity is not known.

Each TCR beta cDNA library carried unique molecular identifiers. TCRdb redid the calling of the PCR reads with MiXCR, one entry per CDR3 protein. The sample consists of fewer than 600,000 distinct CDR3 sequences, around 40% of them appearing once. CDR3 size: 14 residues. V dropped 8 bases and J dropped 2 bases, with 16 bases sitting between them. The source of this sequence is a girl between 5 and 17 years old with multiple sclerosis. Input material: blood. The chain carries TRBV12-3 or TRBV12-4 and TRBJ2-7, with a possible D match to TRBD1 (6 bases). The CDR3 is CASGPGTLTYEQYF. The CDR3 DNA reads TGTGCCAGCGGACCCGGGACACTTACCTACGAGCAGTACTTC.